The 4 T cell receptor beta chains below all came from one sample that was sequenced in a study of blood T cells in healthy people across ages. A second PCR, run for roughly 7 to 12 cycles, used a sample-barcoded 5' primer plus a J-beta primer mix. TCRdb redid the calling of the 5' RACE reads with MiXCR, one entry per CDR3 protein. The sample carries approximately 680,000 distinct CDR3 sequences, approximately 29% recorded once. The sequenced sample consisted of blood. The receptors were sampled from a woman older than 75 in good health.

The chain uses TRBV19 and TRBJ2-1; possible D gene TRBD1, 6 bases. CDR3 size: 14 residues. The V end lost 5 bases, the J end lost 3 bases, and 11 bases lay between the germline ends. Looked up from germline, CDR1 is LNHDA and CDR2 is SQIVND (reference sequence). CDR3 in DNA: TGTGCCAGTAGTGCTGGGGGCATCTACAATGAGCAGTTCTTC. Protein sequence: CASSAGGIYNEQFF.

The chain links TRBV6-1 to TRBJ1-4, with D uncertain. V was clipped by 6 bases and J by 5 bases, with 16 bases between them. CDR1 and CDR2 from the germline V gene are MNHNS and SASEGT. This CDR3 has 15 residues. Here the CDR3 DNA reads TGTGCCAGCAGGGATGGACGGCTGGGCAATGAAAAACTGTTTTTT. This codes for CASRDGRLGNEKLFF.

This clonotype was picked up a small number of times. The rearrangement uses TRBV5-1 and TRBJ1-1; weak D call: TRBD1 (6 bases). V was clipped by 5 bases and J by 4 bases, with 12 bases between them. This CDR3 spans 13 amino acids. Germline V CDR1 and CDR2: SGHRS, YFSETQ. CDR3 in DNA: TGCGCCAGCAGTACAACAGGGTCCACTGAAGCTTTCTTT. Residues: CASSTTGSTEAFF.

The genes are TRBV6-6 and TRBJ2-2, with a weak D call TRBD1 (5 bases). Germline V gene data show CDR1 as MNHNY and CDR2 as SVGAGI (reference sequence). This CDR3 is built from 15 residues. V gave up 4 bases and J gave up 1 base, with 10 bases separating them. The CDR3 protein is CASSFSGQNTGELFF. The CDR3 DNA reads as TGTGCCAGCAGTTTTTCCGGACAGAACACCGGGGAGCTGTTTTTT.